The 26 T cell receptor beta chains below come from one sample, sequenced in a study of T cell repertoires in aging, cancer and after chemotherapy. TCR beta rearrangements were amplified from peripheral blood genomic DNA. Multiplex touch-down PCR with TRB-A/B primers amplified rearranged V-D-J TRB sequences. TCRdb called the multiplex PCR reads again in MiXCR, with one record for every CDR3 protein. The sample contains about 7,100 distinct CDR3 sequences, around 40% of which appear only once. Material for sequencing was blood. The receptors come from a human donor in good health.

The V call is TRBV7-9, the J call TRBJ2-1; 14 bases are shared with TRBD2. V gave up 3 bases and J gave up 5 bases; unmatched junction bases: 3. The CDR3 has 16 amino acids. Germline V gene sequence: CDR1 SEHNR, CDR2 FQNEAQ (reference sequence). This chain's CDR3 is CASSLGLAGAHNEQFF. Written as DNA, the CDR3 is TGTGCCAGCAGCTTGGGACTAGCGGGAGCCCACAATGAGCAGTTCTTC.

The genes are TRBV6-4 and TRBJ2-5; 10 bases align to TRBD1. The CDR3 runs 14 residues. Trimming cost V 6 bases and J 5 bases; bases outside gene matches: 6. The germline gives CDR1 MRHNA, CDR2 SNTAGT. The CDR3 sequence is CASSAGTGAETQYF. The DNA of the CDR3 is TGTGCCAGCAGCGCCGGGACAGGGGCCGAGACCCAGTACTTC.

This chain links TRBV6-1 with TRBJ2-5; no firm D call. CDR1 MNHNS and CDR2 SASEGT come from the germline V gene. The V end lost 2 bases, the J end lost 1 base, and 8 bases lay between the germline ends. This CDR3 is built from 14 residues. CDR3 region: CASSERYFQETQYF. CDR3 in DNA: TGTGCCAGCAGTGAAAGGTACTTCCAAGAGACCCAGTACTTC.

The chain uses TRBV10-3 and TRBJ2-5; 8 bases align to TRBD2. Trimming cost V 4 bases and J 3 bases; bases outside gene matches: 7. Per the germline V gene, CDR1 is ENHRY and CDR2 is SYGVKD. The CDR3 covers 15 residues. The CDR3 sequence is CAISAREGFEETQYF. Here the CDR3 DNA reads TGTGCCATCAGTGCACGGGAGGGGTTTGAAGAGACCCAGTACTTC.

V gene TRBV5-4 combines with J gene TRBJ2-7; 8 nucleotides agree with TRBD2. Germline CDR1 reads SGHNT; CDR2 reads YYREEE (reference sequence). J lost 0 bases, V lost 3 bases, and 8 bases had no gene match. The CDR3 sequence is 16 residues long. This CDR3 is CASSWTGTRASYEQYF. The CDR3 coding sequence is TGTGCCAGCAGCTGGACCGGGACTAGGGCCTCCTACGAGCAGTACTTC.

This clonotype was seen a few times. The chain uses TRBV5-5 and TRBJ2-5; D is perhaps TRBD1 (5 bases). The CDR3 runs 14 residues. Germline V CDR1 and CDR2: SGHKS, YYEKEE (reference sequence). V shed 4 bases and J shed 3 bases, with 13 bases lying between them. The DNA for the CDR3 is TGTGCCAGCAGCCAGGCGGCAGGGAAAGAGACCCAGTACTTC. Translation gives CASSQAAGKETQYF.

This clonotype has just one count. V is TRBV6-4 and J is TRBJ1-5; a possible D gene is TRBD1 (5 bases). The V gene lost 5 bases and the J gene lost 7 bases, with 12 bases spanning the gap. CDR1 and CDR2 (germline): MRHNA, SNTAGT. The CDR3 sequence is 13 residues long. The DNA of the CDR3 is TGTGCCAGCAGTCCGGGGCCCTGGCAGCCCCAGCATTTT. Protein sequence: CASSPGPWQPQHF.

Relative to its sample, this clonotype is medium-sized. The chain links TRBV6-5 to TRBJ2-3; D is possibly TRBD2 (5 bases). The V gene's germline CDR1 is MNHEY and CDR2 SVGAGI. V lost 2 bases, J lost 0 bases, and 9 bases lay in between. CDR3 length: 15 residues. CDR3 nucleotide sequence: TGTGCCAGCAGTTACCAAACGGGGAGCACAGATACGCAGTATTTT. Protein sequence: CASSYQTGSTDTQYF.

By frequency in the sample, this clonotype is medium-sized. The chain uses TRBV5-3 and TRBJ2-3; D is ambiguous. TRBV5-3 is reported as an ORF; its role is uncertain. The ends were cut back, 7 bases at V and 5 bases at J, with 11 bases in the middle. The CDR3 extends over 12 amino acids. CDR3 residues: CARLSPRDTQYF. The CDR3 bases are TGTGCCAGACTCTCTCCCCGAGATACGCAGTATTTT.

By proportion, this clonotype is medium-sized. CDR3 protein: CATSRARDTYTDTQYF. In nucleotides, the CDR3 is TGTGCCACCAGCAGAGCCCGGGACACCTACACAGATACGCAGTATTTT. This sequence joins TRBV15 and TRBJ2-3; maybe TRBD1 (6 bases). The length of the CDR3 is 16 residues. The germline CDR1 and CDR2 sequences are LNHNV and YYDKDF (reference sequence). V lost 1 base and J lost 2, with 13 bases in between.

In its sample, this clonotype ranks as large. CDR3 sequence (DNA): TGCAGCGTCACAGGGCTAGATACGCAGTATTTT. Amino acids: CSVTGLDTQYF. This chain joins TRBV29-1 and TRBJ2-3; tentatively, D is TRBD1 (6 bases). CDR3 size: 11 residues. Germline lookup yields CDR1 SQVTM and CDR2 ANQGSEA. Trimming pared 6 bases from V and 5 bases from J, leaving 9 bases between.

A few counts support this clonotype. This sequence joins TRBV6-5 and TRBJ2-7; 7 nucleotides match TRBD1. The CDR3 consists of 17 residues. Unmatched junction bases numbered 15, after V lost 4 bases and J lost 3 bases. CDR1 is MNHEY and CDR2 is SVGAGI in the germline V gene. CDR3 residues: CASSSAHTGTEYYEQYF. The CDR3 DNA reads as TGTGCCAGCAGTTCGGCCCATACCGGGACAGAATACTACGAGCAGTACTTC.

This clonotype was seen a handful of times. V and J are TRBV5-4 and TRBJ2-1; tentative D call: TRBD2 (7 bases). Germline V gene data show CDR1 as SGHNT and CDR2 as YYREEE (reference sequence). V lost 5 bases, J lost 12 bases, and 15 bases lay in between. The CDR3 length is 12 residues. In nucleotides, the CDR3 is TGTGCCAGCAGTTCAAGGGGGGGGACGCAGTTCTTC. Translating gives CASSSRGGTQFF.

The chain uses TRBV12-3 or TRBV12-4 and TRBJ2-2; TRBD1 agrees at 7 bases. The trim removed 5 bases at V and 1 base at J, leaving 7 bases unmatched. CDR3 length: 16 residues. The CDR3 coding sequence is TGTGCCAGCAGTCGAAGGACAGGAGGGAACACCGGGGAGCTGTTTTTT. It encodes CASSRRTGGNTGELFF.

On this clonotype itself: Likely a read error: the CDR3 ends without its conserved phenylalanine or tryptophan. The chain links TRBV6-1 to TRBJ2-1; tentative D call: TRBD2 (6 bases). Looked up from germline, CDR1 is MNHNS and CDR2 is SASEGT. The CDR3 sequence is 14 residues long. V was pared by 5 bases and J by 7 bases, with 15 bases between. Here the CDR3 DNA reads TGTGCCAGCAGTTACGGGGGAATAGGTAATGAGCAGTTCTAC. It is translated as CASSYGGIGNEQFY.

The sample holds a few counts of this clonotype. This sequence joins TRBV7-6 and TRBJ1-4, with D tentatively TRBD1 (6 bases). The CDR3 covers 15 residues. Germline V gives CDR1 SGHVS, CDR2 FNYEAQ. The V end was cut by 1 base, the J end by 8 bases, with 14 bases between. The CDR3 reads CASSLVWGGAEKLFF. The CDR3 coding sequence is TGTGCCAGCAGCTTAGTCTGGGGGGGGGCGGAAAAACTGTTTTTT.

The chain recombines TRBV18 with TRBJ1-2; D gene ambiguous. Trimming stripped 3 bases from V and 4 bases from J, with 12 bases between. The germline V gene encodes CDR1 KGHSH and CDR2 LQKENI. This CDR3 is 14 amino acids long. The CDR3 DNA is TGTGCCAGCTCACCCCAGGACTCGTTCTATGGCTACACCTTC. This sequence encodes CASSPQDSFYGYTF.

In this sample, this clonotype turned up once. This may come from a read error, since a much larger clone is one base off. CDR3 in DNA: TGCAGCGTTGAATTGGAGGGTTATGAAAAACTGTTTTTT. Its translation is CSVELEGYEKLFF. The chain uses TRBV29-1 and TRBJ1-4; no clear D. CDR1 is SQVTM and CDR2 is ANQGSEA in the germline V gene. The CDR3 covers 13 residues. With 2 bases removed from V and 6 bases from J, the gap between germline ends came to 10 bases.

V is TRBV6-2 or TRBV6-3 and J is TRBJ1-6; the match to TRBD1 covers 7 bases. The trim removed 6 bases at V and 7 bases at J, leaving 6 bases unmatched. Germline V gene data show CDR1 as MNHEY and CDR2 as SVGEGT. This CDR3 comprises 14 residues. The CDR3 is CASRDRRSNSPLHF. DNA of the CDR3: TGTGCCAGCAGGGACAGGCGATCGAATTCACCCCTCCACTTT.

The chain carries TRBV18 and TRBJ1-1, with D tentatively TRBD1 (5 bases). V was clipped by 7 bases and J by 0 bases, with 12 bases between them. The germline gives CDR1 KGHSH, CDR2 LQKENI. This CDR3 is 14 amino acids long. In DNA, the CDR3 is TGTGCCAGCTGCAGGGATTTTATGAACACTGAAGCTTTCTTT. Its translation is CASCRDFMNTEAFF.

This chain connects TRBV6-1 to TRBJ2-7; D possibly corresponds to TRBD2 (5 bases). The CDR3 covers 15 residues. V lost 1 base to trimming and J lost 1 base, with 11 bases between them. CDR1 is MNHNS and CDR2 is SASEGT in the germline V gene. The CDR3 here is CASSEVGEGSYEQYF. The CDR3 DNA reads as TGTGCCAGCAGTGAAGTCGGGGAAGGTTCCTACGAGCAGTACTTC.

This clonotype was found once. This chain links TRBV2 with TRBJ2-5; TRBD2 matches at 16 bases. CDR1 SNHLY and CDR2 FYNNEI come from the germline V gene. This CDR3 has 17 residues. Here the CDR3 DNA reads TGTGACAGGGCTGGGACTAGCGGGAGGGCCTTAGGGGAGACCCAGTACTTC. Amino acid sequence: CDRAGTSGRALGETQYF.

For the CDR3, the DNA is TGTGCCAGCAGCGCACATTTCTACGAGCAGTACTTC. This gives the protein CASSAHFYEQYF. The V call is TRBV6-1, the J call TRBJ2-7; D call uncertain. The CDR3 is 12 residues long. Germline CDR1 and CDR2: MNHNS and SASEGT. V lost 6 bases and J lost 3, with 9 bases in between.

About this clonotype itself: A much larger clone lies one base from this, so it may be a read error. The chain is built from TRBV6-5 and TRBJ1-2, with TRBD1 matching 9 bases. After removal of 2 bases from V and 6 bases from J, the junction contained 7 bases not matched to a gene. The CDR3 runs 15 residues. Germline lookup yields CDR1 MNHEY and CDR2 SVGAGI. CDR3 sequence (DNA): TGTGCCAGCAGTTACGGGACAGGGATAACCCATGGCTACACCTTC. Protein sequence: CASSYGTGITHGYTF.

The J gene is TRBJ1-4, the V gene TRBV6-1; D unresolved. The CDR3 has 13 amino acids. The V gene's germline CDR1 is MNHNS and CDR2 SASEGT. Trimming cost V 5 bases and J 8 bases, with 12 bases left between them. The CDR3, as DNA: TGTGCCAGCAGTTATGGGGAGATGGAAAAACTGTTTTTT. This gives the protein CASSYGEMEKLFF.

This clonotype was recorded a few times. The chain links TRBV5-6 to TRBJ1-4; a possible D gene is TRBD1 (6 bases). The germline V gene has CDR1 SGHDT and CDR2 YYEEEE. The CDR3 covers 15 residues. The V gene lost 2 bases and the J gene lost 0 bases, with 8 bases spanning the gap. The CDR3 DNA is TGTGCCAGCAGCTTAAAGGGGGCAACTAATGAAAAACTGTTTTTT. It translates to CASSLKGATNEKLFF. Combining the CDR3 with reference TRBV5-6 and TRBJ1-4 gives the whole variable domain DAGVTQSPTHLIKTRGQQVTLRCSPKSGHDTVSWYQQALGQGPQFIFQYYEEEERQRGNFPDRFSGHQFPNYSSELNVNALLLGDSALYLCASSLKGATNEKLFFGSGTQLSVL.